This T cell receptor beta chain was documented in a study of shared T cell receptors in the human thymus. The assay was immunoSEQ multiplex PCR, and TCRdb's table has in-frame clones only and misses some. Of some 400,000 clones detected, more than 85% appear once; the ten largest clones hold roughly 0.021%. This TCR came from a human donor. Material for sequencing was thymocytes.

In nucleotides, the CDR3 is TGTGCCAGCAGCGAAGACAGGGCAGCTGGAAACACCATATATTTT. Translation: CASSEDRAAGNTIYF. The rearrangement uses TRBV5-6 and TRBJ1-3; 7 bases match TRBD1. CDR3 length equals 15 residues. J was trimmed by 2 bases and V by 4 bases; bases with no gene match: 6. CDR1 is SGHDT, CDR2 YYEEEE, per germline.